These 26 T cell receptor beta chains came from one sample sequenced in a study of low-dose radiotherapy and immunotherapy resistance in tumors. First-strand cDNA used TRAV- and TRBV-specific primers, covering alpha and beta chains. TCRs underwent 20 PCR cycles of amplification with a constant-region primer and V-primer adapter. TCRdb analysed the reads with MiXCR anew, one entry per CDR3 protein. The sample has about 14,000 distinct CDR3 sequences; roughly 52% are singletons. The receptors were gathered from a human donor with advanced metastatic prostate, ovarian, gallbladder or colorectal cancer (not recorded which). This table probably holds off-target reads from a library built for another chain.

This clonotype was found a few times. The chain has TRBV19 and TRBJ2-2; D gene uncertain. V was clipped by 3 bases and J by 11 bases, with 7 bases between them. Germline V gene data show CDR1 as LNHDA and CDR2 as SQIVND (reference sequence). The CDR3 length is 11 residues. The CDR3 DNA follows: TGTGCCAGTAGTATTGATATAGAGCTGTTTTTT. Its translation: CASSIDIELFF. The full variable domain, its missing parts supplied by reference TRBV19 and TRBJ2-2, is DGGITQSPKYLFRKEGQNVTLSCEQNLNHDAMYWYRQDPGQGLRLIYYSQIVNDFQKGDIAEGYSVSREKKESFPLTVTSAQKNPTAFYLCASSIDIELFFGEGSRLTVL.

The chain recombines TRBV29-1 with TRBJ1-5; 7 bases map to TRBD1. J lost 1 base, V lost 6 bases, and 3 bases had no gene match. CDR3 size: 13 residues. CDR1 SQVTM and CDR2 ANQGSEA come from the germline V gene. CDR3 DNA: TGCAGCGTAGCGGACAGGAGCAATCAGCCCCAGCATTTT. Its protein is CSVADRSNQPQHF.

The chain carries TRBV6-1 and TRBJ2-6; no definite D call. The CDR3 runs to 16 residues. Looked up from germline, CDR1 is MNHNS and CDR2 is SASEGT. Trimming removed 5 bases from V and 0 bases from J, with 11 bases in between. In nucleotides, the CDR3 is TGTGCCAGCAGTCCCCGACTGACCTCTGGGGCCAACGTCCTGACTTTC. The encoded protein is CASSPRLTSGANVLTF.

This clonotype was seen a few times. The CDR3 is CASRTGASFGSYNEQFF. DNA of the CDR3: TGTGCCAGCAGGACGGGGGCGAGCTTCGGCTCCTACAATGAGCAGTTCTTC. The rearrangement links TRBV6-2 or TRBV6-3 to TRBJ2-1; D possibly uses TRBD1 or TRBD2 (6 bases each). The CDR3 runs 17 residues. V was clipped by 6 bases and J by 0 bases, with 18 bases between them. Looked up from germline, CDR1 is MNHEY and CDR2 is SVGEGT.

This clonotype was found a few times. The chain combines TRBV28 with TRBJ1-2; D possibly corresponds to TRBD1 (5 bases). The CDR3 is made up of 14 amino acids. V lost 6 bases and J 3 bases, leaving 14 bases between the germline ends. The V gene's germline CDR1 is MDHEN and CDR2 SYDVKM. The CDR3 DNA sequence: TGTGCCAGCAGGCCCGGCGGGGCTCACTATGGCTACACCTTC. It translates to CASRPGGAHYGYTF.

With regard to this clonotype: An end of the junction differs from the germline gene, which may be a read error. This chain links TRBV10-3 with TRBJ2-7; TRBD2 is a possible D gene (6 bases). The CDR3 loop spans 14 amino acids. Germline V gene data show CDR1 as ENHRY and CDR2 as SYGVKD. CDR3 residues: CAISEQGGDYEQYF. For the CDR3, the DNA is TGTGCTATCAGTGAGCAGGGAGGTGACTACGAGCAGTACTTC.

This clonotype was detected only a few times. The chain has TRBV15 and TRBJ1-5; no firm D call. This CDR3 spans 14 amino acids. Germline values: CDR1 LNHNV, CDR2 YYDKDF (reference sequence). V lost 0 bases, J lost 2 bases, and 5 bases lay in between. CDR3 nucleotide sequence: TGTGCCACCAGCAGAGATCGTGGCAATCAGCCCCAGCATTTT. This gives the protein CATSRDRGNQPQHF.

CDR3 nucleotides: TGCAGTGCTAGAGAGACAGGGTACGGCGGGGAGCTGTTTTTT. Its translation: CSARETGYGGELFF. The chain combines TRBV20-1 with TRBJ2-2; TRBD1 matches 7 bases. There are 14 residues in the CDR3. Germline CDR1 and CDR2: DFQATT and SNEGSKA (reference sequence). The trim removed 0 bases at V and 7 bases at J, leaving 5 bases unmatched.

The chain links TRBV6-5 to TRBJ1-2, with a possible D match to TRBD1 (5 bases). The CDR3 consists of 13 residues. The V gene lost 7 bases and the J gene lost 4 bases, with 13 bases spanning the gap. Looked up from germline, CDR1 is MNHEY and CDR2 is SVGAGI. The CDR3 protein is CASTYGGGYGYTF. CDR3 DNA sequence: TGTGCCAGCACCTACGGGGGAGGCTATGGCTACACCTTC.

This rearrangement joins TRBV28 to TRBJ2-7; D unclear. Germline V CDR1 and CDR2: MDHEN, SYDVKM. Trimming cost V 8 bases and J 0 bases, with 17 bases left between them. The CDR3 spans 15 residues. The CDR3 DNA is TGTGCCAGCCCGACCGTGGGCAGTAGCTCCTACGAGCAGTACTTC. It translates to CASPTVGSSSYEQYF.

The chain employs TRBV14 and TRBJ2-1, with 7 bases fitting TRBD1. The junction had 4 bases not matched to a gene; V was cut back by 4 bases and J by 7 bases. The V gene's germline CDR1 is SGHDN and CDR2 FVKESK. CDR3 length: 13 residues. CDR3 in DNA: TGTGCCAGCAGCCGGGACAGACGAAATGAGCAGTTCTTC. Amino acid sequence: CASSRDRRNEQFF.

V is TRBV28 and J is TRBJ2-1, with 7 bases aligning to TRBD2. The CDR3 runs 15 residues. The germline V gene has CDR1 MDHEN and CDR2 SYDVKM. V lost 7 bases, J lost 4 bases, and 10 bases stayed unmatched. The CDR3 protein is CASTPGGRTYNEQFF. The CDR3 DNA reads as TGTGCCAGCACCCCCGGCGGGAGAACATACAATGAGCAGTTCTTC.

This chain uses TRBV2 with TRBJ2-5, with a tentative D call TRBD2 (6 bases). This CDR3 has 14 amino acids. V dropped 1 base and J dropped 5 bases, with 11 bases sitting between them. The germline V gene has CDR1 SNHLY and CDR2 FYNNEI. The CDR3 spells CASSEVTSFETQYF. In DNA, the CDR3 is TGTGCCAGCAGTGAAGTTACTAGCTTTGAGACCCAGTACTTC.

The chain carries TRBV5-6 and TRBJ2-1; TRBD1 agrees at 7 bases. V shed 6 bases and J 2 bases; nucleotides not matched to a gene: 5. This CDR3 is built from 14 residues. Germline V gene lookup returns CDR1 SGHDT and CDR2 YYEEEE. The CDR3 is CASTVTGPYNEQFF. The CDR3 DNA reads TGTGCCAGCACCGTGACAGGGCCCTACAATGAGCAGTTCTTC.

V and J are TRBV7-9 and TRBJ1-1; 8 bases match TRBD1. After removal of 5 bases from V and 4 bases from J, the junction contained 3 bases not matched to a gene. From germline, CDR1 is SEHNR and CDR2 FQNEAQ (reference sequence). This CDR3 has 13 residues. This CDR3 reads CASSPTGATEAFF. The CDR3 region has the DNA TGTGCCAGCAGCCCGACAGGGGCCACTGAAGCTTTCTTT.

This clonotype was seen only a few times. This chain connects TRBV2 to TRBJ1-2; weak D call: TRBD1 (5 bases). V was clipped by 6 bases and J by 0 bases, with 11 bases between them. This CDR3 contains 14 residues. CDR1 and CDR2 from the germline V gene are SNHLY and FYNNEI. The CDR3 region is CASSDRQSNYGYTF. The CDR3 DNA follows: TGTGCCAGCAGCGACAGACAATCTAACTATGGCTACACCTTC.

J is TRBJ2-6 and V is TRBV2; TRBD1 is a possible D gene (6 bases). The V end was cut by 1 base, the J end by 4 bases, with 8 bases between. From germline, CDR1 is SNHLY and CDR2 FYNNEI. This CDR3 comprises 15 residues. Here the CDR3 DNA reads TGTGCCAGCAGTGAAGGGGGGCTCGGGGCCAACGTCCTGACTTTC. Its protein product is CASSEGGLGANVLTF.

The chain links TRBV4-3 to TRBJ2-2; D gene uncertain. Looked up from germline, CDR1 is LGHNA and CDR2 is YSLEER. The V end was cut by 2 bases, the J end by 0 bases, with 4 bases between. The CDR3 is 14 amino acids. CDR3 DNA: TGCGCCAGCAGCCAAAGTTCGAACACCGGGGAGCTGTTTTTT. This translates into CASSQSSNTGELFF.

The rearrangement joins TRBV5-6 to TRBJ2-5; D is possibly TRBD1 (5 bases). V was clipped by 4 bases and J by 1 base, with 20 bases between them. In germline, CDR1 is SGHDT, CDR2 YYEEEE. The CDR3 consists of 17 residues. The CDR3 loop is CASSGGAKKAPQETQYF. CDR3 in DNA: TGTGCCAGCAGCGGTGGGGCCAAGAAAGCCCCCCAAGAGACCCAGTACTTC.

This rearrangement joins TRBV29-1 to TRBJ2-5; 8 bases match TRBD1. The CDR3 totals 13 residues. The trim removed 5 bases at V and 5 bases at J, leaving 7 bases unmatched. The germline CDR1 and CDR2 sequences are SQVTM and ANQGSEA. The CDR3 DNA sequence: TGCAGCGTTTGGCAGGGGGCTCTGGAGACCCAGTACTTC. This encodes CSVWQGALETQYF.

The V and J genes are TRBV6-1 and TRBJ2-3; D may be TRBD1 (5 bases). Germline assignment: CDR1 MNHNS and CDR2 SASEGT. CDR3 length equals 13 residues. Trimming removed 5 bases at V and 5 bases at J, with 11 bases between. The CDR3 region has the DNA TGTGCCAGCAGTCTGGACATGTTAGATACGCAGTATTTT. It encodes CASSLDMLDTQYF.

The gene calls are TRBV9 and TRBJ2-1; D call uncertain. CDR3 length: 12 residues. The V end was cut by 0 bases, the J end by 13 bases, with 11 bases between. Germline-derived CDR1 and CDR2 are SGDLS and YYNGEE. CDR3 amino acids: CASSVDGFSQFF. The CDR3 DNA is TGTGCCAGCAGCGTAGACGGTTTCTCACAGTTCTTC.

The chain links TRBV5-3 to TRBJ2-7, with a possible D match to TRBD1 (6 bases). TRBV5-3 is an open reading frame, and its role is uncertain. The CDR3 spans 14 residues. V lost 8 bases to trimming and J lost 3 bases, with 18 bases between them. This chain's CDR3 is CASRPWTADYEQYF. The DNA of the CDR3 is TGTGCCAGCAGACCGTGGACAGCGGACTACGAGCAGTACTTC.

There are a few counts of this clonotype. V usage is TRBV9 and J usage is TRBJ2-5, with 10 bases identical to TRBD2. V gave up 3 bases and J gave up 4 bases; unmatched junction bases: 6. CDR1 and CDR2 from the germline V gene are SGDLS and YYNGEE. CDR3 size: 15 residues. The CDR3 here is CASSASERGGETQYF. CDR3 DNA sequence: TGTGCCAGCAGCGCCAGCGAGCGGGGGGGAGAGACCCAGTACTTC.

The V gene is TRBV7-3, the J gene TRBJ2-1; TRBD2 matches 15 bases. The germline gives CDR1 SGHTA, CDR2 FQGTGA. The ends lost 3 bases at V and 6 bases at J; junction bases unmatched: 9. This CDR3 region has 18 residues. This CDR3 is CASSFGTSGRRLGNEQFF. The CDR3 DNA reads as TGTGCCAGCAGCTTCGGGACTAGCGGGAGGAGGTTGGGCAATGAGCAGTTCTTC.

The CDR3 here is CASSLTELAGELFF. Here the CDR3 DNA reads TGCGCCAGCAGCTTGACAGAGCTAGCGGGGGAGCTGTTTTTT. The chain uses TRBV5-1 and TRBJ2-2; the D gene is possibly TRBD2 (6 bases). The germline V and J ends were trimmed by 1 base and 8 bases, with 12 bases remaining between them. The CDR3 sequence is 14 residues long. CDR1 SGHRS and CDR2 YFSETQ come from the germline V gene.